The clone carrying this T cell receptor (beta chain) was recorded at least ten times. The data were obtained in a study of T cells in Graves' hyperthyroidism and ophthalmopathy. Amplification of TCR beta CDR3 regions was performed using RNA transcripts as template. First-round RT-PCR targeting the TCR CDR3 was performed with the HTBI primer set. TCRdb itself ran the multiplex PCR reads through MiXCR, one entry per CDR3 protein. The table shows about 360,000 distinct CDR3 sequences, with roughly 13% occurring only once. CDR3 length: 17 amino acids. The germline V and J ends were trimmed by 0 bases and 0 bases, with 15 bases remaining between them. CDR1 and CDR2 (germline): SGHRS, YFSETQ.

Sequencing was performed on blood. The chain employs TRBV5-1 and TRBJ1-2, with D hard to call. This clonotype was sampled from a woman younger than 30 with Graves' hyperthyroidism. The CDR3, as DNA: TGCGCCAGCAGCTTGGAATCCCGGGCAGGCGCTAACTATGGCTACACCTTC. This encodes CASSLESRAGANYGYTF.